This T cell receptor beta chain was captured by sequencing in a study of T cell clonotyping in hematopoietic cell transplantation. Clones were read by immunoSEQ multiplex PCR, and TCRdb kept only the in-frame ones, dropping some. In the table there are more than 25,000 clones, 90% to 95% of which are singletons. Trimming shortened V by 6 bases and J by 5 bases, and 20 bases separated the two germline ends. The germline CDR1 and CDR2 sequences are SGHAT and FQNNGV. The CDR3 sequence is 15 residues long. Samples: about 28 days before transplant, then days 30, 100 and 180 after. The study's findings and limits: After transplant, recipient diversity fell while pathologically expanded clonotypes grew through day 180.

Concerning this clone: No antigen is known for it.

This sequence joins TRBV11-2 and TRBJ2-7; a possible D gene is TRBD2 (6 bases). The sequenced sample was PBMCs, obtained 100 days after allogeneic stem cell transplant. This TCR was recovered from a female patient aged 45-65 years who had an allogeneic stem cell transplant from a related donor, so the T cells may come from the graft donor. Some clones in this sample may be carry-over from other donors' samples. The CDR3 nucleotides read TGTGCCAGCAGTTATGATGGGGGGTTCTACGACGAGCAGTACTTC. Translation gives CASSYDGGFYDEQYF.